Listed below are T cell receptor beta chains from one sample, sequenced in a study of T cells in Graves' hyperthyroidism and ophthalmopathy. TCRdb reanalysed the multiplex PCR reads using MiXCR and keeps one entry per CDR3 protein. The sample holds about 610,000 distinct CDR3 sequences, approximately 14% seen once. Input material: blood. These receptor sequences come from a woman between 40 and 55 years old with Graves' ophthalmopathy. Both conserved end residues are part of each CDR3. D genes are given only for firm matches. Part of the rows lack a size; the others show once, few, many or a class for expanded clones.

cdr3_nt,cdr3_aa,d_call,v_call,clone_size,j_call
TGTGCCAGCAGTTTCATTAGCGCACCTTCCTACGAGCAGTACTTC,CASSFISAPSYEQYF,NA,TRBV28,many,TRBJ2-7
TGTGCCAGCAGTTTGCATTTTCAAGGAGCCGCGAACACTGAAGCTTTCTTT,CASSLHFQGAANTEAFF,NA,TRBV27,many,TRBJ1-1
TGTGCCAGCAGTGTACAGGGCGCCGCTTTTTCCTACTACGAGCAGTACTTC,CASSVQGAAFSYYEQYF,NA,TRBV2,NA,TRBJ2-7
TGTGCCAGTAGTATAAATGGGGCGAAGGGGATGAACACTGAAGCTTTCTTT,CASSINGAKGMNTEAFF,NA,TRBV19,many,TRBJ1-1
TGTGCCGGATCCTCAGGGGAGAGCGGAAACATTCAGTACTTC,CAGSSGESGNIQYF,NA,TRBV6-2/TRBV6-3,many,TRBJ2-4
TGCAGCGTTCATACTAGCGAGGTGACCCAGTACTTC,CSVHTSEVTQYF,TRBD2,TRBV29-1,many,TRBJ2-5
TGTGCCAGCAGGGGGACAATGCCACAAGAGACCCAGTACTTC,CASRGTMPQETQYF,NA,TRBV2,many,TRBJ2-5
TGCAGTGCCACACGGTGGGGGGGGTTGATTAGCACTGAAGCTTTCTTT,CSATRWGGLISTEAFF,NA,TRBV20-1,NA,TRBJ1-1
TGTGCCAGCAGTCCCCTCGGGACAGGGGACACTGAAGCTTTCTTT,CASSPLGTGDTEAFF,TRBD1,TRBV28,NA,TRBJ1-1
TGTGCCAGTCTCCGGGGGGCTTATGGCTACACCTTC,CASLRGAYGYTF,NA,TRBV12-3/TRBV12-4,NA,TRBJ1-2
TGTGCCAGCAGCGTCGGCAGGGGGCGAGGCTCTGAAGCTTTCTTT,CASSVGRGRGSEAFF,TRBD1,TRBV7-8,many,TRBJ1-1
TGTGCCACCAGCAGAGATAGTCAGGGGATGGGCGAGCAGTACTTC,CATSRDSQGMGEQYF,NA,TRBV15,many,TRBJ2-7
TGTGCCAGCAGTTCGGGGGAGCAGAATCAGCCCCAGCATTTT,CASSSGEQNQPQHF,NA,TRBV12-3/TRBV12-4,NA,TRBJ1-5
TGTGCCAGCAGTCAAGTACAGGGGTTCACCGGGGAGCTGTTTTTT,CASSQVQGFTGELFF,TRBD1,TRBV2,many,TRBJ2-2
TGTGCCAGCAGCCAAGAGGCCAGGGGGGTACTGAACACTGAAGCTTTCTTT,CASSQEARGVLNTEAFF,TRBD1,TRBV14,few,TRBJ1-1
TGTGCCAGCAGCGTAGCAGGGTATGCTTTCTTT,CASSVAGYAFF,NA,TRBV9,NA,TRBJ1-1
TGTGCCAGCAGCCCCCGACAGGTCACCTTCACCGGGGAGCTGTTTTTT,CASSPRQVTFTGELFF,NA,TRBV13,many,TRBJ2-2
TGTGCCAGCGAAAACTCGGGGACTAGACAGTTCTTC,CASENSGTRQFF,TRBD2,TRBV2,many,TRBJ2-1
TGTGCCAGCAGCTCTCGGGCCGTGGAAGAGACCCAGTACTTC,CASSSRAVEETQYF,NA,TRBV7-2,many,TRBJ2-5
TGCAGTGCTAGAGTTAGCGGGAGGGCCGGGTCCTACGAGCAGTACTTC,CSARVSGRAGSYEQYF,TRBD2,TRBV20-1,NA,TRBJ2-7
TGTGCCATCAGTGAGAATTCCGGGACAGCATCTAGCGAGCAGTACTTC,CAISENSGTASSEQYF,TRBD1,TRBV10-3,many,TRBJ2-7
TGCAGTGCTTGGACAGGGGGGAACTATGGCTACACCTTC,CSAWTGGNYGYTF,TRBD1,TRBV20-1,many,TRBJ1-2
TGTGCCAGCAGCGAGGGGATCGGCTACGAGCAGTACTTC,CASSEGIGYEQYF,NA,TRBV7-3,many,TRBJ2-7
TGCGCCAGCAGCTTTTCGACTACCGAGTACTCCTACGAGCAGTACTTC,CASSFSTTEYSYEQYF,NA,TRBV5-1,many,TRBJ2-7
TGTGCCAGCAGTTTCTGGCAGGCCTACCAAGAGACCCAGTACTTC,CASSFWQAYQETQYF,NA,TRBV12-3/TRBV12-4,NA,TRBJ2-5
TGTGCCAGCAGTTACTTAGTTGGGAACATTCAGTACTTC,CASSYLVGNIQYF,NA,TRBV12-3/TRBV12-4,many,TRBJ2-4
TGTGCCAGCAGTGACTGGTCCTCTGGGGCCAACGTCCTGACTTTC,CASSDWSSGANVLTF,NA,TRBV27,once,TRBJ2-6
TGTGCCATGCGGCGGGCAGGGGGTAGTCAGCCCCAGCATTTT,CAMRRAGGSQPQHF,TRBD1,TRBV28,NA,TRBJ1-5
TGCGCCAGCAGCCAAGATTCAAGTTCACCCCTCCACTTT,CASSQDSSSPLHF,NA,TRBV4-1,many,TRBJ1-6